The clone carrying this T cell receptor (beta chain) has just a few counts. The data are from a study of T-cell memory formation after mild COVID-19. CDR1 and CDR2 (germline): SGHRS, YFSETQ. The germline V and J ends were trimmed by 4 bases and 2 bases, with 12 bases remaining between them. This CDR3 comprises 15 residues. TCRdb re-called the 5' RACE reads through MiXCR, storing one row per CDR3 protein. Of some 130,000 distinct CDR3 sequences listed, approximately 6.3% are singletons. The sequenced material came from PBMCs or a T cell subset sorted from them (not recorded which). This TCR derives from an adult woman who had mild COVID-19 (a few samples of this study predate the infection). Cell type and time point are not known. This chain links TRBV5-1 with TRBJ1-4; TRBD1 might be the D (5 bases). CDR3 DNA: TGCGCCAGCAGCCTCGGACCAGGGACTAATGAAAAACTGTTTTTT. Protein product: CASSLGPGTNEKLFF. The whole variable domain, filled in from reference TRBV5-1 and TRBJ1-4, reads KAGVTQTPRYLIKTRGQQVTLSCSPISGHRSVSWYQQTPGQGLQFLFEYFSETQRNKGNFPGRFSGRQFSNSRSEMNVSTLELGDSALYLCASSLGPGTNEKLFFGSGTQLSVL.